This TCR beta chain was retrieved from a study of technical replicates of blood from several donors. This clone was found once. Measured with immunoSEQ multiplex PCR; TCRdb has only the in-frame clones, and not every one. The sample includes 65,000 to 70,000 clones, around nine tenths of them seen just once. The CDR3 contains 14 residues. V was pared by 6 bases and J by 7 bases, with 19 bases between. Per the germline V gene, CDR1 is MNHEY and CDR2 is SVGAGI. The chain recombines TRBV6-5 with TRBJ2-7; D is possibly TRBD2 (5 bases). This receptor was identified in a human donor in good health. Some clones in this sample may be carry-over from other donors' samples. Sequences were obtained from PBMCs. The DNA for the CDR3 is TGTGCCAGCAGCCTCACGAAACTAGTAGCAGAGCAGTACTTC. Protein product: CASSLTKLVAEQYF.